This T cell receptor (beta chain) was profiled in a study of T-cell reconstitution after alpha-beta-depleted transplantation in children (dated by TCRdb to between 2015 and 2016). General notes on the study: The study quantitatively tracked T-cell immune reconstitution after TCRalphabeta/CD19-depleted allogeneic hematopoietic cell transplantation in children using TCR repertoire profiling.

Libraries were made using PCR. Instrument on record: Illumina HiSeq 2500. To normalize quantification of the TCRbeta repertoire, the TCR libraries were built with molecular barcoding that relied on unique molecular identifiers. TCRdb reanalyzed the raw reads on its own, using fastp at Q25 for trimming and MiXCR for clone calling, and kept in-frame beta chains. Every distinct CDR3 protein forms one entry, paired with its most common genes and DNA. A total of 450,000 to 600,000 distinct CDR3 sequences appear in this sample, 15% to 20% of them only once. The top ten hold 2.5% to 4% of the sample. Unmatched junction bases come to 11, with V trimmed by 0 bases and J by 8 bases. CDR1 and CDR2, per the germline V gene, are SGHRS and YFSETQ. The CDR3 runs 16 residues from the cysteine to the phenylalanine. CDR3 DNA is the only sequence kept; it has 48 bases, read in frame from the first base. This clonotype was found a few times. This clone's antigen is unknown. The record has no base qualities; no much larger clone is one base away.

The sample was PBMCs from the stem cell graft donor, taken from the stem cell graft. The V and J genes are TRBV5-1 and TRBJ1-2; 9 central nucleotides agree with TRBD1. This sequence was found in a human donor who donated a stem cell graft to a child with acute lymphoblastic leukemia. The nucleotide sequence is TGCGCCAGCAGCTTGGCCGGGGGACAGGGTAGAGGAGGCTACACCTTC. This yields the protein CASSLAGGQGRGGYTF.